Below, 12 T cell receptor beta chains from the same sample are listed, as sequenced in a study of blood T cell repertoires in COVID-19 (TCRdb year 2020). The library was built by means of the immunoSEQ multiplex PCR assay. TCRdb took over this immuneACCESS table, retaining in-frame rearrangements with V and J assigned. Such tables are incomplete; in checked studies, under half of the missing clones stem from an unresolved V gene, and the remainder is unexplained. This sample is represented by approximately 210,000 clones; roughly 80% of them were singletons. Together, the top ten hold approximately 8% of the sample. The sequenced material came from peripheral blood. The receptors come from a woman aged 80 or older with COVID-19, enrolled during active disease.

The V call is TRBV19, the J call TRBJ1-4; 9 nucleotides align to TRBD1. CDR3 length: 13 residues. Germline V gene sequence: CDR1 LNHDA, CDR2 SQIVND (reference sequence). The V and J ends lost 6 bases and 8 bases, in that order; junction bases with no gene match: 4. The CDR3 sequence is CASRDRGREKLFF. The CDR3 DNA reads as TGTGCCAGTAGGGACAGGGGACGGGAAAAACTGTTTTTT.

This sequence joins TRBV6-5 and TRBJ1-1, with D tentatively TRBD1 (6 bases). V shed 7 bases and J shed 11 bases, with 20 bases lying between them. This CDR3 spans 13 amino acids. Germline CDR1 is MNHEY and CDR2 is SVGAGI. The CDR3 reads CASTPGGGLRAFF. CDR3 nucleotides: TGTGCCAGCACCCCTGGGGGGGGCCTGAGGGCTTTCTTT.

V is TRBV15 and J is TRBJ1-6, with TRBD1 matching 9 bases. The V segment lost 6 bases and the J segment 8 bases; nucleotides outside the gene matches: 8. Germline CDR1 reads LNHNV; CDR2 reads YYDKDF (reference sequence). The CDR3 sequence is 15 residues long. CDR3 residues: CATSAPRDRDSPLHF. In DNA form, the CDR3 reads TGTGCCACCAGTGCGCCCCGGGACAGGGATTCACCCCTCCACTTT. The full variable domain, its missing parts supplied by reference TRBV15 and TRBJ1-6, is DAMVIQNPRYQVTQFGKPVTLSCSQTLNHNVMYWYQQKSSQAPKLLFHYYDKDFNNEADTPDNFQSRRPNTSFCFLDIRSPGLGDTAMYLCATSAPRDRDSPLHFGNGTRLTVT.

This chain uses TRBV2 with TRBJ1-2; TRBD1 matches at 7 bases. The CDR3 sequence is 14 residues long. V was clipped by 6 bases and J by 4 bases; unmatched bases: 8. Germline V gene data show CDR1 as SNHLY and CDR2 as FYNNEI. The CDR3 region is CASRGTGQIYGYTF. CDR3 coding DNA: TGTGCCAGCAGGGGAACGGGACAGATCTATGGCTACACCTTC.

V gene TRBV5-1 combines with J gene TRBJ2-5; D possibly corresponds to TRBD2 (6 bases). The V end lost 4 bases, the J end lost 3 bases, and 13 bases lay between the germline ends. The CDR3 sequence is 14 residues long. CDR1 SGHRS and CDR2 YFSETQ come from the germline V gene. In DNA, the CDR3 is TGCGCCAGCAGCGGCGGGGCCATTGAAGAGACCCAGTACTTC. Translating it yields CASSGGAIEETQYF.

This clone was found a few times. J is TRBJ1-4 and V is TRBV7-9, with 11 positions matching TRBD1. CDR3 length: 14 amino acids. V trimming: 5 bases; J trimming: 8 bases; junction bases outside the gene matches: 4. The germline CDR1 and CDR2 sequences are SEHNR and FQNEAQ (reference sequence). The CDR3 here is CASSPGTGGEKLFF. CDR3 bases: TGTGCCAGCAGCCCCGGGACAGGGGGGGAAAAACTGTTTTTT.

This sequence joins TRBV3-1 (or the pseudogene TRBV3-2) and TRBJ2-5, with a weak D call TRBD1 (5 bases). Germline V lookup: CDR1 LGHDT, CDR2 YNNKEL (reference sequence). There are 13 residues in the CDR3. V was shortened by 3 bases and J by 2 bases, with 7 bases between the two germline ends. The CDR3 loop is CASSQGQQETQYF. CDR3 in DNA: TGTGCCAGCAGCCAGGGGCAGCAAGAGACCCAGTACTTC.

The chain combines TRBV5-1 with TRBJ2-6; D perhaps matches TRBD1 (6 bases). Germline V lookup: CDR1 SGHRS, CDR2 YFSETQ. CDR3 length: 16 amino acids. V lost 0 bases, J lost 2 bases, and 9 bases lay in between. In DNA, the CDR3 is TGCGCCAGCAGCTTGGATGGGGGCGCTGGGGCCAACGTCCTGACTTTC. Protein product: CASSLDGGAGANVLTF.

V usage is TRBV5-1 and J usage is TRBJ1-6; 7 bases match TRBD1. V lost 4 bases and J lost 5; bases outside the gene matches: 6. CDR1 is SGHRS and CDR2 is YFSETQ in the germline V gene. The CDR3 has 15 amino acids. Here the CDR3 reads CASSPSGTDNSPLHF. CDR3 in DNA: TGCGCCAGCAGCCCGTCCGGGACAGATAATTCACCCCTCCACTTT.

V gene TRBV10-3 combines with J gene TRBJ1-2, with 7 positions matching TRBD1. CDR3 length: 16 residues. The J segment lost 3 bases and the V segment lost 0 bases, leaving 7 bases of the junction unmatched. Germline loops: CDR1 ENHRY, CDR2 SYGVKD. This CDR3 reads CAISESKGALYYGYTF. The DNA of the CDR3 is TGTGCCATCAGTGAGTCGAAGGGGGCCTTGTACTATGGCTACACCTTC.

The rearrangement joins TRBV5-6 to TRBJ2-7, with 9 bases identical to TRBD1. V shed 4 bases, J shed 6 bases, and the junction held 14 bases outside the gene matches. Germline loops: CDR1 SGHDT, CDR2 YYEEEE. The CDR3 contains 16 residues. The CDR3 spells CASSAAPGQGSGEQYF. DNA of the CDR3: TGTGCCAGCAGCGCGGCTCCGGGACAGGGTTCGGGCGAGCAGTACTTC.

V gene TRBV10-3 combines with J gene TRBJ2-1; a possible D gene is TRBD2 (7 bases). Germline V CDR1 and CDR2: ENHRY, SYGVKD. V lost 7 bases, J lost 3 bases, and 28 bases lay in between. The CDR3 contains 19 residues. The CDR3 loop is CAIKGGAGVARILYNEQFF. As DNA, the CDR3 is TGTGCCATCAAGGGGGGGGCAGGGGTTGCTAGGATCCTCTACAATGAGCAGTTCTTC.